This T cell receptor (beta chain) was recovered during a study of CD4 T cells in relation to SARS-CoV-2 and coronaviruses. Findings and limits, study-wide: Samples before the pandemic and after infection were not matched within any donor.

In regard to this clone: Its antigen remains unknown.

Before the COVID-19 pandemic, during about 2010-2018, CD4+ T cells were taken from unexposed donors. There are 16 residues in the CDR3. Germline V lookup: CDR1 SGHNT, CDR2 YYREEE (reference sequence). With V trimmed by 4 bases and J by 4 bases, 11 bases remained unmatched. Method: immunoSEQ multiplex PCR; TCRdb's copy keeps in-frame clones and lacks some. The data contain 60,000 or so clones, approximately 94% of them singletons. Material for sequencing was naive CD4+ T cells from PBMCs. The subset was: naive CD4+ T cells isolated by negative enrichment. This clonotype originated in a human donor in good health. The V call is TRBV5-4, the J call TRBJ1-2, with TRBD1 identical over 9 bases. CDR3 bases: TGTGCCAGCAGCAGCGCCCGGGACAGGGTGGGCTATGGCTACACCTTC. Residues: CASSSARDRVGYGYTF.